This T cell receptor (beta chain) was found in a study of cytomegalovirus exposure and HLA in healthy donors. Points from the study as a whole: Investigators reported 150 to 200 TCR beta chains as tied to cytomegalovirus. Most TCR sequences showed up rarely, but some public TCRs showed up in many donors.

Trimming removed 7 bases at V and 5 bases at J, with 11 bases between. CDR3 size: 12 residues. CDR1 is MNHNY, CDR2 SVGAGI, per germline (reference sequence). The PCR made use of 60 Vbeta and 13 Jbeta primers. Produced via immunoSEQ multiplex PCR; TCRdb's table is partial and in-frame only. The sample contains 150,000 or so clones, approximately 81% of which appear only once. On this clone: Antigen unknown.

Sequenced: PBMCs. The source is a female donor in good health and CMV-seronegative. This rearrangement joins TRBV6-6 to TRBJ2-5; D remains ambiguous. The CDR3 DNA is TGTGCCAGCACCGGTGCTCGGGAGACCCAGTACTTC. This translates into CASTGARETQYF.